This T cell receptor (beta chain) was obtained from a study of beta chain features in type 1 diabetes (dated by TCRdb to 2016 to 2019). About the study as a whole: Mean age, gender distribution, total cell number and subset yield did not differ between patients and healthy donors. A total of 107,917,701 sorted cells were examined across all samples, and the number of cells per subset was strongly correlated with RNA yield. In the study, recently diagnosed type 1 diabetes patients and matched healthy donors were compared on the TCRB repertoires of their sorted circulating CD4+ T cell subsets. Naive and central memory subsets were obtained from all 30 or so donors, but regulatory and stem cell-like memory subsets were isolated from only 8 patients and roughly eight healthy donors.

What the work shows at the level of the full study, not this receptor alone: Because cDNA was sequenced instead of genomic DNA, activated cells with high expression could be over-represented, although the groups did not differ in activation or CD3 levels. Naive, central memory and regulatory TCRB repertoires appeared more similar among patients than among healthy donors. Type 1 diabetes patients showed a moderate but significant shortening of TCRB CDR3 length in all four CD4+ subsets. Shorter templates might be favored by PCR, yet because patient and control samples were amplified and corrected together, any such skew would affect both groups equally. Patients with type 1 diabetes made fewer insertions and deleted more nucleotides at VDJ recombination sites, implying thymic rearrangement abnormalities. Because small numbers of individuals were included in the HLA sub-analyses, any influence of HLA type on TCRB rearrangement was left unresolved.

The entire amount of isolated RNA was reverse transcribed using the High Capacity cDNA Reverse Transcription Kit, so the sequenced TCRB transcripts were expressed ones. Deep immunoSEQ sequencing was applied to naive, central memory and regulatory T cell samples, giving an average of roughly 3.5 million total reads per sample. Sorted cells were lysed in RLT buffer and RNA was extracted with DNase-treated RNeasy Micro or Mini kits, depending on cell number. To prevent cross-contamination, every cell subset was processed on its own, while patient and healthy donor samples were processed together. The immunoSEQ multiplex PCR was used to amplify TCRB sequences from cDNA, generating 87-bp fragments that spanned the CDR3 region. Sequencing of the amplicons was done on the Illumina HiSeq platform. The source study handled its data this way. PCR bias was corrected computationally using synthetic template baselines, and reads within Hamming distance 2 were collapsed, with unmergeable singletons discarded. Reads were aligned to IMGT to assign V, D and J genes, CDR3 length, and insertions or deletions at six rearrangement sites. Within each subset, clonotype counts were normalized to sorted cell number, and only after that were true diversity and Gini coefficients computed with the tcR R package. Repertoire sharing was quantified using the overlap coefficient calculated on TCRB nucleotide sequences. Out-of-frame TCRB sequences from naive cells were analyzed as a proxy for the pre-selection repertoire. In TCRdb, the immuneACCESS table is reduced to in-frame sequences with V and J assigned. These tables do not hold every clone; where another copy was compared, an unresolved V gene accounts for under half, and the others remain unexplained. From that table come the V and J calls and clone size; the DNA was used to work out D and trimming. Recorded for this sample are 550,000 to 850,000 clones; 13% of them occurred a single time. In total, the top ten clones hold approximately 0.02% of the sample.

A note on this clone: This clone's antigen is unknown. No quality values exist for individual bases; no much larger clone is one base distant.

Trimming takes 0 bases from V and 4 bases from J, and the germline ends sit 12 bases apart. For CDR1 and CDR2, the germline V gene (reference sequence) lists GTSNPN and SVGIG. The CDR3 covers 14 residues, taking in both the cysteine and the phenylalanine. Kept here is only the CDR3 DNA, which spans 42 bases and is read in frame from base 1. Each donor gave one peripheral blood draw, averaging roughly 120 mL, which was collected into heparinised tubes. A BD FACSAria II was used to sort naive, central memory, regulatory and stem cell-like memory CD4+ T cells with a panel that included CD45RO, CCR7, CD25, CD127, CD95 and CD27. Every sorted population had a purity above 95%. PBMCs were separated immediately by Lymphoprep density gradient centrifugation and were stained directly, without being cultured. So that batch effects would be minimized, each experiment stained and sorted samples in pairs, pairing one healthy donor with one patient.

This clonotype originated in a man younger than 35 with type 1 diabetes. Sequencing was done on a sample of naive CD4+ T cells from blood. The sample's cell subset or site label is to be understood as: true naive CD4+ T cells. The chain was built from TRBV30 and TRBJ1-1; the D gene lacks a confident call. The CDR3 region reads CAWSVRTRGTEAFF. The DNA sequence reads TGTGCCTGGAGTGTGCGGACGCGGGGCACTGAAGCTTTCTTT.